This is a list of T cell receptor beta chains from one sample in a study of cytomegalovirus exposure and HLA in healthy donors. The assay was immunoSEQ multiplex PCR, and TCRdb's table has in-frame clones only and misses some. The sample has nearly 200,000 clones; around 87% are singletons. Sample: PBMCs. The receptors derive from a man younger than 45 in good health and CMV-seronegative. CDR3s include the opening cysteine and the closing phenylalanine or tryptophan. The order of the fields is clone size, D gene, CDR3 length, V gene, J gene, CDR3 DNA, CDR3 protein. A D gene is named only where the DNA matches it firmly. Rows give clone size only sometimes, using once, few, many, or a class for an expanded clone.

>.|.|13|TRBV5-4|TRBJ1-1
TGTGCCAGCAGCTGGAGCGGAGGCACTGAAGCTTTCTTT
CASSWSGGTEAFF
>.|.|16|TRBV18|TRBJ2-2
TGTGCCAGCTCACCAACCTCGGGGGCGAACACCGGGGAGCTGTTTTTT
CASSPTSGANTGELFF
>.|TRBD1|15|TRBV25-1|TRBJ1-2
TGTGCCAGCAGTCCAGCCAGGGGGCCTAACTATGGCTACACCTTC
CASSPARGPNYGYTF
>.|.|17|TRBV4-3|TRBJ1-6
TGCGCCAGCAGCCAAGAGCCCCGGAGCAGTTCAAATTCACCCCTCCACTTT
CASSQEPRSSSNSPLHF
>.|.|13|TRBV11-3|TRBJ2-7
TGTGCCAGCAGCTCGGGGGTTATCTACGAGCAGTACTTC
CASSSGVIYEQYF
>.|.|12|TRBV28|TRBJ2-2
TGTGCCAGCAAAGAGGTTCCCGGGGAGCTGTTTTTT
CASKEVPGELFF
>once|.|16|TRBV4-1|TRBJ2-1
TGCGCCAGCAGCCCAGGATGGGGAATGGGGGCGAATGAGCAGTTCTTC
CASSPGWGMGANEQFF
>.|.|14|TRBV27|TRBJ2-2
TGTGCCAGCAGTCCTATCTCAAGCACCGGGGAGCTGTTTTTT
CASSPISSTGELFF
>.|.|14|TRBV19|TRBJ2-2
TGTGCCACCAACATCGGGTTGAACACCGGGGAGCTGTTTTTT
CATNIGLNTGELFF
>few|TRBD2|15|TRBV2|TRBJ2-1
TGTGCCAGCAGTGAGGTGACTAGCGGATACAATGAGCAGTTCTTC
CASSEVTSGYNEQFF
>.|.|15|TRBV18|TRBJ1-1
TGTGCCAGCTCACCAAACTGGGGGCTGAACACTGAAGCTTTCTTT
CASSPNWGLNTEAFF
>.|TRBD1|15|TRBV29-1|TRBJ2-7
TGCAGCGTTGAGGGGTTCGGGACAGGGACCTACGAGCAGTACTTC
CSVEGFGTGTYEQYF
>few|TRBD1|14|TRBV27|TRBJ2-7
TGTGCCAGCAGTTCGACAGGGGGTTCCTACGAGCAGTACTTC
CASSSTGGSYEQYF
>.|TRBD1|15|TRBV7-9|TRBJ1-2
TGTGCCAGCAGCTCCGAGACAGGGTTTAACTATGGCTACACCTTC
CASSSETGFNYGYTF
>.|TRBD1|16|TRBV6-5|TRBJ2-2
TGTGCCAGCAGTTACTTACAGGGGGAGAACACCGGGGAGCTGTTTTTT
CASSYLQGENTGELFF
>.|TRBD2|15|TRBV6-5|TRBJ2-7
TGTGCCAGCAGTTCGGGGAGGGCCCTCCTGCGCGAGCAGTACTTC
CASSSGRALLREQYF
>.|TRBD2|16|TRBV11-2|TRBJ2-7
TGTGCCAGCAGCTCCCGGACTAGCGGGAACCTAGACGAGCAGTACTTC
CASSSRTSGNLDEQYF
>.|.|14|TRBV19|TRBJ1-4
TGTGCCAGTAGTATCGGGGTGTCGGCTGAAAAACTGTTTTTT
CASSIGVSAEKLFF
>few|.|11|TRBV13|TRBJ2-1
TGTGCCAGCAGCAGACAGGAAGGGCAGTTCTTC
CASSRQEGQFF
>.|.|11|TRBV5-5|TRBJ2-7
TGTGCCAGCAGCCACCTGAGAGAGCAGTACTTC
CASSHLREQYF
>many|.|16|TRBV7-6|TRBJ2-3
TGTGCCAGCAGCTTAGCGGCGGACAGAGGCACAGATACGCAGTATTTT
CASSLAADRGTDTQYF